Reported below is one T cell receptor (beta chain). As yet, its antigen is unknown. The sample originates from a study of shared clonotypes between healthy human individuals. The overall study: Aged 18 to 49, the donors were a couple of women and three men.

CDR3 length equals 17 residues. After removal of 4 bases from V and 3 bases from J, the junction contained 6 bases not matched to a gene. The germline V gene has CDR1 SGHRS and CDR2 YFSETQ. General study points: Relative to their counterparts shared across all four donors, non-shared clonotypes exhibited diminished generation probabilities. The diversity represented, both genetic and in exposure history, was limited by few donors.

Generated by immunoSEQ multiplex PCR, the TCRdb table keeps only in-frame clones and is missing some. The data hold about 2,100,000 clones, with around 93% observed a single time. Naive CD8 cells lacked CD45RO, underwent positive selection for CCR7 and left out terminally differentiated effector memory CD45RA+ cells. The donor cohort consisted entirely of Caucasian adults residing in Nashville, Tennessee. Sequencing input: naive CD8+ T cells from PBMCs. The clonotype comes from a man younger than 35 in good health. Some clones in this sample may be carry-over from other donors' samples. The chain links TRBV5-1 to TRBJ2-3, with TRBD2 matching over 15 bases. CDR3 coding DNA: TGCGCCAGCAGCCTAGGGACTAGCGGGAGGCAGACAGATACGCAGTATTTT. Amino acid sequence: CASSLGTSGRQTDTQYF.